This TCR beta chain came from a study of long-term antiretroviral therapy in people with HIV. Study findings and constraints: ART-treated samples gained diversity yet remained below transplant donor controls. Specimens of blood were obtained during about 2003 to 2018, possibly under older ART regimens.

On this clone itself: Its specificity is unknown.

At the survey level, the v3.0 immunoSEQ assay was run. Assay: immunoSEQ multiplex PCR; the TCRdb copy retains only in-frame clones and omits some. The sample holds some 35,000 clones, over 70% seen once. The CDR3 runs to 14 residues. Trimming took 10 bases from V and 1 from J, leaving 15 bases between them. Germline loops: CDR1 WNHNN, CDR2 SYGVQD (reference sequence). The V gene is TRBV10-1, the J gene TRBJ2-3; D may correspond to TRBD1 or TRBD2 (5 bases each). Sequences were derived from unsorted PBMCs, sampled 0.6 years after starting antiretroviral therapy. The sequence was obtained from a man aged 18 to 30 with HIV. The CDR3 sequence: CATRWDGRTDTQYF. The CDR3 nucleotides are TGCGCCACCCGGTGGGACGGACGCACAGATACGCAGTATTTT.